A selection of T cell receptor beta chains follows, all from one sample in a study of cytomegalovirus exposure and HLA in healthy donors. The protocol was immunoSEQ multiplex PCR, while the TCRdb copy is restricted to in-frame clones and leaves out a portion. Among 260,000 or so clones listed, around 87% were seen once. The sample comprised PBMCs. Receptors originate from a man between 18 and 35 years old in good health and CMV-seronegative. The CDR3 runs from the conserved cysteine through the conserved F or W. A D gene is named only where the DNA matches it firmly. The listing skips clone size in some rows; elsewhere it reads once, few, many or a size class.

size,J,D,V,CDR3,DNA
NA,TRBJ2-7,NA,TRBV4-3,CASSQGGSRGGEQYF,TGCGCCAGCAGCCAAGGAGGATCGAGGGGGGGCGAGCAGTACTTC
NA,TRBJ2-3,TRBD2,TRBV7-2,CASSLSPSGTSGTQYF,TGTGCCAGCAGCCTTAGCCCCTCCGGGACTAGTGGTACGCAGTATTTT
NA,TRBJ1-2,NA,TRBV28,CASSTPNREANYGYTF,TGTGCCAGCAGTACCCCTAACAGGGAAGCTAACTATGGCTACACCTTC
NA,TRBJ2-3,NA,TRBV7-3,CASSPDGGLDTQYF,TGTGCCAGCAGCCCCGATGGAGGGTTGGATACGCAGTATTTT
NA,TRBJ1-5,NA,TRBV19,CASSIGGHSNQPQHF,TGTGCCAGTAGTATTGGGGGACATAGCAATCAGCCCCAGCATTTT
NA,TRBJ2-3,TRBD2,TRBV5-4,CASSPLAGGFYTDTQYF,TGTGCCAGCAGCCCTTTAGCGGGGGGGTTCTACACAGATACGCAGTATTTT
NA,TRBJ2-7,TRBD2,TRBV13,CASSLRSSGAYEQYF,TGTGCCAGCAGCTTACGCTCTAGCGGGGCCTACGAGCAGTACTTC
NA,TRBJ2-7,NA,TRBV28,CASNPPAPGGEQYF,TGTGCCAGCAACCCCCCGGCCCCCGGGGGCGAGCAGTACTTC
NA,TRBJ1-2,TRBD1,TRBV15,CATSRDTSAITGVYGYTF,TGTGCCACCAGCAGAGACACCAGCGCAATTACAGGGGTGTATGGCTACACCTTC
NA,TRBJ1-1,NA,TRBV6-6,CASNSLTVAFF,TGTGCCAGCAATTCTCTTACGGTGGCTTTCTTT
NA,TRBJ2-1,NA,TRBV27,CASSLWTLAEAGNEQFF,TGTGCCAGCAGTTTATGGACCTTAGCGGAGGCAGGCAATGAGCAGTTCTTC
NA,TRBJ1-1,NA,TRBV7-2,CASSPFTQGEAFF,TGTGCCAGCAGCCCTTTTACTCAGGGGGAAGCTTTCTTT
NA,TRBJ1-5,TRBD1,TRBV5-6,CASSNRGFSNQPQHF,TGTGCCAGCAGCAACAGGGGGTTTAGCAATCAGCCCCAGCATTTT
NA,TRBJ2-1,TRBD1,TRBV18,CASSPLTGDDEQFF,TGTGCCAGCTCACCATTAACAGGGGACGATGAGCAGTTCTTC
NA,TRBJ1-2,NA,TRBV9,CASSASPNYGYTF,TGTGCCAGCAGCGCGAGTCCTAACTATGGCTACACCTTC
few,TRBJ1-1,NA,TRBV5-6,CASGAPDSTF,TGTGCCAGCGGGGCCCCTGACAGCACCTTT
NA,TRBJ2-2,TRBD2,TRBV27,CASKTGTSLPRGELFF,TGTGCCAGCAAAACCGGGACTAGCCTTCCCAGGGGGGAGCTGTTTTTT
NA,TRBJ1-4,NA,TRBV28,CASSLGGLQLFF,TGTGCCAGCAGTCTAGGGGGTCTACAACTGTTTTTT
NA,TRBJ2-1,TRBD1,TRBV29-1,CSVRQGSTYFNEQFF,TGCAGCGTTCGACAGGGATCCACTTACTTCAATGAGCAGTTCTTC
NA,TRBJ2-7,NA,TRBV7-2,CASSLGRSYEQYF,TGTGCCAGCAGCTTAGGGCGGTCCTACGAGCAGTACTTC
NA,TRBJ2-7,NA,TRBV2,CASSDGITYEQYF,TGTGCCAGCAGTGACGGGATTACCTACGAGCAGTACTTC
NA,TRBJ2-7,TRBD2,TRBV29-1,CSAGASGRISNEQYF,TGCAGCGCCGGAGCTAGCGGGAGGATCTCAAACGAGCAGTACTTC
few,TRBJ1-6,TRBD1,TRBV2,CASSEEGQAGSPLHF,TGTGCCAGCAGTGAAGAGGGACAGGCAGGGTCACCCCTCCACTTT
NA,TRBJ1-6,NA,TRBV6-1,CASEARPSPLHF,TGTGCCAGCGAGGCCAGACCTTCACCCCTCCACTTT
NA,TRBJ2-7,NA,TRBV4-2,CASSQEAQRSYEQYF,TGTGCCAGCAGCCAAGAAGCACAGCGGTCCTACGAGCAGTACTTC